This TCR beta chain was captured in a study of CD8 T cells in Susac syndrome. The study sequenced TCR beta in blood CD8+ and CD4+ T cells. The multiple sclerosis controls consisted of treatment-naive patients with relapsing-remitting disease, either stable or active. Reverse transcription of 0.5 to 1 ug RNA was performed with random hexamers. TCRdb re-called the immunoSEQ multiplex PCR reads with MiXCR, one entry per CDR3 protein. The data contain approximately 110,000 distinct CDR3 sequences, 93% of them seen just once; the ten biggest clones take up approximately 0.31%. The CDR3 spans 14 residues. Germline assignment: CDR1 SGHRS and CDR2 YFSETQ. The ends were cut back, 0 bases at V and 1 base at J, with 7 bases in the middle.

Sequenced material: CD8+ T cells from PBMCs. The J gene is TRBJ1-1, the V gene TRBV5-1; D not certain. The receptor comes from a human donor with multiple sclerosis. The CDR3 sequence: CASSLALTNTEAFF. DNA for the CDR3: TGCGCCAGCAGCTTGGCCTTAACGAACACTGAAGCTTTCTTT.